Described below is a single TCR beta chain sequence and its context. This sample is part of a study of blood T cell repertoires in COVID-19. Overall study: Acute-phase and convalescent COVID-19 samples originated in the United States, Italy and Spain.

CDR1 SGHNT and CDR2 YENEEA come from the germline V gene. This CDR3 contains 16 residues. V was clipped by 6 bases and J by 7 bases; unmatched bases: 7. Authors' analysis steps: Reference gene primer amplification gave nucleated cell count estimates. Libraries were prepared by immunoSEQ multiplex PCR; TCRdb keeps only in-frame clonotypes and omits some of them. V and J calls and clone size are given by that table; D and trimming were obtained from the DNA. This table has about 32,000 clones, more than 80% appearing once. The chain combines TRBV11-3 with TRBJ2-1; 15 bases are a match to TRBD2. This sequence was found in a male donor with active COVID-19. The sample consisted of peripheral blood. Here the CDR3 reads CASSSRTSGGVNEQFF. The CDR3 DNA reads as TGTGCCAGCAGTTCCCGGACTAGCGGGGGGGTTAATGAGCAGTTCTTC.